This T cell receptor (beta chain) is drawn from a study of cytomegalovirus exposure and HLA in healthy donors (dated by TCRdb to between 2016 and 2019). Some background on the complete study: An earlier analysis of roughly 500 of the donors reported 276 Gb of sequence data and 100 million to 130 million unique TCR beta sequences from 150 million to 200 million T cells. The study was designed to test whether signatures of past pathogen exposure could be identified by cataloging public T cell receptors. Among about 370 genotyped donors of the cohort, an average of around 250,000 unique TCR beta nucleotide sequences was sequenced per donor, of which about 18% were non-productive. Donor age, sex, ethnicity and CMV serostatus were compiled alongside the repertoire data. Of the 300 to 450 genotyped donors, approximately 80% were placed in the genetic ancestry cluster associated with self-reported Caucasian donors. An earlier analysis of 587 of the donors used high-throughput TCR beta sequencing to judge whether each TCR beta V gene segment behaved as functional or pseudogenic. About 330 gigabases of sequencing data and 91 million or so unique TCR sequences made up an early release that covered 640 HLA-typed donors. The number of typed donors differed by locus: about 620-640 for A, B, C, DRB1 and DQB1; approximately 520 for DQA1; 606 for DPA1; and around 450 for DPB1. A later analysis re-analyzed previously published TCR beta repertoires from 650 to 800 donors and added high-resolution HLA genotyping to study TCR occurrence patterns. High-throughput TCR immunosequencing, statistical association of individual TCRs with disease status, and machine learning were combined to predict cytomegalovirus infection status. Genome-wide SNP genotypes for about 60% of the roughly 700 donors were used in a later genetic analysis, which treated that subset as a discovery cohort. Rather than using new phenotypic data, the later analysis identified candidate immune exposures from TCR beta sequences and from how often those sequences occurred across donors. Because of strong linkage in the cohort, roughly 5 DR-DQ haplotypes were treated as single units for association and clustering. All discovery cohort repertoires had been generated using a single sequencing platform. The study profiled the T cell repertoires of 500 to 800 subjects by immunosequencing and related them to cytomegalovirus serostatus. HLA typing covered class I and class II loci at four-digit resolution. A separate validation cohort of roughly 110 different subjects was used in addition to the approximately 700-subject first cohort.

What the work shows at the level of the full study, not this receptor alone: According to a later genetic analysis, donors in an Asian-associated ancestry cluster had fewer N-insertions in productive TCRs than the roughly 660-donor mean. In vitro tests confirmed that a few of the cytomegalovirus-associated TCR beta chains recognize cytomegalovirus antigens. Cytomegalovirus status was reported to be diagnosed by the classifier with high specificity and sensitivity in both the original and validation cohorts. According to the authors, the approach could potentially be generalized to other disease states and immunological phenotypes. The study listed 164 TCR beta chains as associated with cytomegalovirus. Roughly uniform sequencing depth across donors was assumed in presence/absence analyses, although this assumption may not hold. Only TCR beta chains were sequenced in this cohort, and the absence of alpha or paired-chain data limited detectable features. Specific HLA alleles were associated with 15,000 to 20,000 TCR beta sequences at a false discovery rate of 0.05 in a later analysis. In a later analysis, several top co-occurrence clusters were reported to appear linked to parvovirus B19, influenza, CMV and Epstein-Barr virus. In a later genetic analysis, a missense DCLRE1C variant was associated with V-gene and J-gene trimming of TCR beta chains, and the association was replicated in an independent cohort. Because counts were too low, seventeen rarely observed V segments, including chromosome 9 orphons, were excluded from the earlier analysis of a few hundred of the donors. Most TCR sequences were observed very rarely across donors, whereas some public TCRs were present in many individuals. A cluster of highly shared sequence variants was judged likely to be a technical artifact of the sequencing pipeline. CMV serostatus was the only immune exposure information available for the cohort. In a later analysis, HLA-associated TCR beta chains showed more clonal expansion and lower generation probabilities than non-associated chains that were equally common. In a later analysis, most CMV-associated TCR beta chains were found to appear HLA-restricted, with HLA associations seemingly driven largely by CMV exposure. Linkage disequilibrium might explain the correlated functional status among segregating V segments, but an unknown experimental factor could not be excluded. An earlier analysis of approximately 590 of the donors showed that most TCR beta V segments appeared in productive rearrangements either about 90% or about 30% of the time, which broadly matched IMGT annotations. A further reported finding was that TCR beta sequences accurately predicted the HLA-A and HLA-B alleles for most subjects in the first cohort. When HLA alleles, especially DR and DQ, strongly co-occurred, attributing TCR associations to individual alleles was difficult. Some IMGT-functional V segments, including TRBV6-2 and TRBV6-3, could not be told apart with the 87-base-pair reads, so those segments were excluded. In a later analysis, TCR association rates were found to vary across HLA loci, with the most associated TCRs seen for DRB1 alleles and the fewest for HLA-C alleles. Because some donors lacked HLA typing at each locus, the association tests relied only on the typed subset.

Notes on this clone: Its antigen remains undetermined. It has no much larger one-base neighbor in the sample; base qualities were not kept.

Library construction relied on the immunoSEQ multiplex PCR assay. For the multiplex PCR, a mixture combining 60 forward primers for TCR Vbeta segments and 13 reverse primers for TCR Jbeta segments was used. A multiplex PCR assay on genomic DNA amplified the CDR3 region of rearranged TCR beta genes. The amplified TCR beta libraries were sequenced on the Illumina HiSeq System as 87-base-pair reads. For the original study's pipeline: A later analysis tallied 75 million to 95 million unique TCR beta chains across the 640 or so repertoires, and about 10 million of those chains were shared by two or more donors. Raw reads were error-corrected and collapsed into unique sequences with a nearest-neighbor algorithm that merged closely related sequences to remove PCR and sequencing errors. Alignment of CDR3 sequences to IMGT reference sequences was used to assign V, D and J gene segments. For a sequence to be retained, a match of at least six nucleotides was required to both a V gene segment and a J gene segment. Rearrangements were classified as productive when the CDR3 lacked stop codons and remained in frame with V and J, and all other rearrangements were classified as non-productive. CDR3 was defined by IMGT convention, running from the second conserved V-encoded cysteine to the conserved J-encoded phenylalanine. The earlier analysis of 550 to 650 of the donors excluded any sequence lacking an unambiguous match to a single V gene segment. An earlier analysis of over 450 of the donors classified V segments as functional when productive rearrangements were above 56.7% and as segregating when the standard deviation between donors was above 5%. A statistical classification framework was built for diagnosing cytomegalovirus status from the catalog of TCR beta chain sequences. V and J gene assignment, in a later analysis, came from comparing TCR nucleotide sequences with IMGT/GENE-DB human TR gene sequences. A later analysis assigned CDR3 sequences and most-parsimonious VDJ recombination scenarios with the TCRdist pipeline. In a later analysis, each TCR beta chain was defined by its CDR3 amino acid sequence together with its V-gene family, and reads without a unique V-gene family were excluded. In a later analysis, 450 to 600 highly shared, low-generation-probability nucleotide sequences were removed to address suspected cross-contamination and a sequencing artifact. A later analysis calculated a clonal expansion index for each public chain from normalized within-repertoire ranks of inferred template counts. A later analysis computed generation probabilities with a VDJ recombination model fitted to out-of-frame rearrangements, and checked the results against IGoR. A later analysis scored TCR-TCR, TCR-HLA and TCR-CMV co-occurrence with hypergeometric tests, applying a repertoire-size bias correction to TCR pairs. False discovery rates were estimated in a later analysis by permuting HLA or CMV assignments 20 times. In a later analysis, co-occurring TCRs were grouped with DBSCAN, and TCRdist sequence similarity was added when clustering was performed within HLA-allele-positive subsets. Repertoires with fewer than 30,000 or more than 120,000 public chains, plus five repertoires with anomalous nucleotide sharing, were excluded from co-occurrence clustering. Sourced from immuneACCESS, this table was stored by TCRdb with only in-frame sequences that have V and J called. A share of the clones is absent; for the studies checked, an unresolved V gene accounts for under half, and the remainder has no known explanation. D and trimming come from the DNA, and the V and J calls and clone size come from that table. This sample has roughly 120,000 clones in its table, and 70% to 80% of those were observed once. The ten largest clones capture roughly 8.2% of the sample.

The cohort consisted of some 670 healthy bone marrow donors. Cohort members were all nominally healthy when sampled, although unrecorded immune exposures were likely present. The donor was CMV seropositive and belonged to the group of 250 to 300 seropositive cohort members. A peripheral blood sample was collected from each donor, and TCR beta sequencing was performed on peripheral blood mononuclear cells. Genomic DNA extraction from the blood cell samples was performed with the Qiagen DNeasy Blood Extraction Kit. V is cut by 4 bases and J by 4 bases, and the space between the germline ends is 13 bases. According to the germline V gene, CDR1 reads LGHNA and CDR2 reads YSLEER. The CDR3 spans 14 residues, from the cysteine through the phenylalanine. The retained sequence is limited to the CDR3, 42 bases, with the frame set at the first base.

This receptor was identified in a woman in her forties in good health and CMV-seropositive. The sequence joins TRBV4-3 to TRBJ1-2; the D gene identity is not certain. Sequenced input: PBMCs. The sequenced DNA: TGCGCCAGCAGCCTCATGGAGGGCCCCTATGGCTACACCTTC. The resulting protein is CASSLMEGPYGYTF.